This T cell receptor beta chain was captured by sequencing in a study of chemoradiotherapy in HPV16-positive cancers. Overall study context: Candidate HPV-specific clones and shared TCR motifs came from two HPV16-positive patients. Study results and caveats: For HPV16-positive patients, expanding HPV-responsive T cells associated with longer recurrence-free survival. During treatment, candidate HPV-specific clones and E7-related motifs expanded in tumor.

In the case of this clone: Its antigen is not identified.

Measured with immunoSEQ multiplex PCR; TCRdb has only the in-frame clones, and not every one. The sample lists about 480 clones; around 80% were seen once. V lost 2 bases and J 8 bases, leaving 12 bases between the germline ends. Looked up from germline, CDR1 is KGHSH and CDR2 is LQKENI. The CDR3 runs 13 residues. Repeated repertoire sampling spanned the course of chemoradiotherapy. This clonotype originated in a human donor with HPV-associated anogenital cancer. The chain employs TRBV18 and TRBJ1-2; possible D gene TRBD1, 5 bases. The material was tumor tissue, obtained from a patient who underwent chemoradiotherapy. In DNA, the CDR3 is TGTGCCAGCTCACCAGTCCGCCAGGGCGGCTACACCTTC. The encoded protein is CASSPVRQGGYTF.